The clone carrying this T cell receptor (beta chain) has a count of ten or more. The antigen remains undetermined. V lost 6 bases, J lost 4 bases, and 10 bases stayed unmatched. The CDR3 spans 16 residues. The data were obtained in a study of response to subunit inactivated influenza vaccine. TCRdb passed the RT-PCR reads through MiXCR, listing each CDR3 protein once. Of roughly 760,000 distinct CDR3 sequences listed, around 20% are singletons. Whole-study results and caveats: Every seasonal influenza vaccination brings in few new T cells, the authors suggested.

The rearrangement joins TRBV12-3 or TRBV12-4 to TRBJ2-1; 9 nucleotides align to TRBD2. Sequenced here: PBMCs from blood, sampled about 5 days after vaccination. The sequence derives from a man aged 45 to 65 who received an inactivated influenza vaccine. The CDR3 region is CASSRLAARRYNEQFF. The CDR3 DNA sequence: TGTGCCAGCAGCCGACTAGCGGCTAGACGTTACAATGAGCAGTTCTTC.